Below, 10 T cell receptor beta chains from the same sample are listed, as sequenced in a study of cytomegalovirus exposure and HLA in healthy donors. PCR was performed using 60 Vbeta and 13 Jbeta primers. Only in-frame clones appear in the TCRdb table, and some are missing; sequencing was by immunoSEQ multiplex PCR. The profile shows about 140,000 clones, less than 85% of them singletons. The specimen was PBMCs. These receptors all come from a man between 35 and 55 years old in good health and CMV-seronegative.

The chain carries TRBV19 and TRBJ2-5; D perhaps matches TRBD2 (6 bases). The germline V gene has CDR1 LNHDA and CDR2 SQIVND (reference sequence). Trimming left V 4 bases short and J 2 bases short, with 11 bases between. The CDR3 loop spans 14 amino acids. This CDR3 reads CASSRGLTQETQYF. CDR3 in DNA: TGTGCCAGTAGTAGGGGACTGACGCAAGAGACCCAGTACTTC.

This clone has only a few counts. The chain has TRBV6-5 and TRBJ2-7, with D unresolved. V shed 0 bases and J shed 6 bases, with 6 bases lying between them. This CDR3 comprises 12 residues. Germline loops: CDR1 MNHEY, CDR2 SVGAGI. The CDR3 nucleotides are TGTGCCAGCAGTTACTCACAGTCCGAGCAGTACTTC. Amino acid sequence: CASSYSQSEQYF.

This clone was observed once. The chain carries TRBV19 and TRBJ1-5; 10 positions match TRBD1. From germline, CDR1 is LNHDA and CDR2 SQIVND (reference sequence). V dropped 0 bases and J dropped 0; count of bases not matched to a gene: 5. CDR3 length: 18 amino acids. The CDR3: CASSIDQDRGYSNQPQHF. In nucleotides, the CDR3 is TGTGCCAGTAGTATAGATCAGGACAGGGGGTATAGCAATCAGCCCCAGCATTTT.

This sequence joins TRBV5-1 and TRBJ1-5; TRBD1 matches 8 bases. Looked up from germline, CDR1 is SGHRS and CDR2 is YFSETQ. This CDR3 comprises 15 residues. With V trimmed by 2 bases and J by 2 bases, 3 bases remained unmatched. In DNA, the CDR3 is TGCGCCAGCAGCTTTACAGGGGGTCGCAATCAGCCCCAGCATTTT. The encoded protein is CASSFTGGRNQPQHF.

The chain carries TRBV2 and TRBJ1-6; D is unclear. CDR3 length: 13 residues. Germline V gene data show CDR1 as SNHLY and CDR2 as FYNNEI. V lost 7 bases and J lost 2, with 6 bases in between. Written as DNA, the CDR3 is TGTGCCAGCACGCAGACCTATAATTCACCCCTCCACTTT. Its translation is CASTQTYNSPLHF.

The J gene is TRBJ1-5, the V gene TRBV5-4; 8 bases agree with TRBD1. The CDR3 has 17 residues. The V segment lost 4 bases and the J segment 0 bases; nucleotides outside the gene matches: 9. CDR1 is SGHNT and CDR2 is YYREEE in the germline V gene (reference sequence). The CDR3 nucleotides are TGTGCCAGCAGCCAGGGATTTGACAGGGGTAGCAATCAGCCCCAGCATTTT. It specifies CASSQGFDRGSNQPQHF.

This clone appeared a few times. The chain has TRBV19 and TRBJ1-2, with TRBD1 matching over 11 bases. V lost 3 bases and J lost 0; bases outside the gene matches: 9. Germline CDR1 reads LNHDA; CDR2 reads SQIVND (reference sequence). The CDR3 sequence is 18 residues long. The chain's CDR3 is CASSMAGQGAVTNYGYTF. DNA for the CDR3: TGTGCCAGTAGTATGGCTGGACAGGGGGCGGTAACTAACTATGGCTACACCTTC.

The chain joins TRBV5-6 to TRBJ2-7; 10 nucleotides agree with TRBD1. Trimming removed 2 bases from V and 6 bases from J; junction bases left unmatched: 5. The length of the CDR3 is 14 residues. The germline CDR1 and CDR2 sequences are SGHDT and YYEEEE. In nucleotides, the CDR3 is TGTGCCAGCAGCTTCGACAGGGGGCTAGGCGAGCAGTACTTC. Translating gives CASSFDRGLGEQYF.

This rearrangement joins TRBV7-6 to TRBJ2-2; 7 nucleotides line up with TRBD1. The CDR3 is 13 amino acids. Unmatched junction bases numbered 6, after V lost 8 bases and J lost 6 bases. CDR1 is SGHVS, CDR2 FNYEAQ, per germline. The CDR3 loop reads CASDTGDAGELFF. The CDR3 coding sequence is TGTGCCAGCGATACAGGGGATGCCGGGGAGCTGTTTTTT. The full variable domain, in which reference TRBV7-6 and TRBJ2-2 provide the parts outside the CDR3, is GAGVSQSPRYKVTKRGQDVALRCDPISGHVSLYWYRQALGQGPEFLTYFNYEAQQDKSGLPNDRFSAERPEGSISTLTIQRTEQRDSAMYRCASDTGDAGELFFGEGSRLTVL.

In DNA, the CDR3 is TGTGCCAGCAGAATACAGGGGGGGGAAACTGAAGCTTTCTTT. This gives the protein CASRIQGGETEAFF. The rearrangement links TRBV6-5 to TRBJ1-1; 8 bases are a match to TRBD1. Unmatched junction bases numbered 8, after V lost 6 bases and J lost 5 bases. This CDR3 comprises 14 residues. Germline loops: CDR1 MNHEY, CDR2 SVGAGI.